The T cell receptor beta chain under discussion was sequenced for a study of T cells in Graves' hyperthyroidism and ophthalmopathy. This CDR3 spans 15 amino acids. Germline assignment: CDR1 SQVTM and CDR2 ANQGSEA. Trimming removed 6 bases from V and 2 bases from J; junction bases left unmatched: 7. Hyperthyroidism, newly diagnosed and lasting under 2 months, affected patients aged 18 to 65. Diagnostic assessment was based on clinical symptoms, serum thyroxine and TRAb, thyroid ultrasound and orbital computed tomography. Fresh 10 ml peripheral blood yielded PBMCs. Amplified TCR beta CDR3 regions derived from RNA transcripts. During a first-round RT-PCR of the TCR CDR3, the HTBI primer set was used. TCRdb independently ran MiXCR on the multiplex PCR reads; one entry per CDR3 protein. The sample yields fewer than 450,000 distinct CDR3 sequences, about a sixth seen once.

The V and J genes are TRBV29-1 and TRBJ2-7, with 13 bases aligning to TRBD2. This receptor was taken from a woman aged 25 to 39 with Graves' hyperthyroidism that later progressed to Graves' ophthalmopathy. The material sequenced was blood. The CDR3 sequence is CSVVGLAGAAYEQYF. The CDR3 bases are TGCAGCGTGGTTGGACTAGCGGGAGCAGCCTACGAGCAGTACTTC.